A single TCR beta chain is shown here with its context. Per the germline V gene, CDR1 is LNHDA and CDR2 is SQIVND (reference sequence). V shed 3 bases and J shed 4 bases, with 22 bases lying between them. The CDR3 covers 18 residues. The data originate from a study of T cell changes during pregnancy in multiple sclerosis. Some clones are missing from TCRdb's copy, which holds only in-frame ones; the method was immunoSEQ multiplex PCR. This table holds 15,000 to 20,000 clones, 87% found once. J is TRBJ2-1 and V is TRBV19; D perhaps matches TRBD2 (5 bases). This specimen was CD8+ T cells from peripheral blood mononuclear cells, taken in the third trimester of pregnancy. The source of this sequence is a female donor in good health, enrolled as a control in a pregnancy study. CDR3 DNA: TGTGCCAGTAGTATGCGAGACAACTATCCGGAGGTTTACAATGAGCAGTTCTTC. Protein sequence: CASSMRDNYPEVYNEQFF.